What follows is one TCR beta chain and its context. Its target is unknown. This record comes from a study of cytotoxic CD8 clonotypes in ibrutinib-treated CLL. Whole-study context: Samples averaged approximately 250,000 productive templates and 80,000 to 100,000 productive rearrangements.

Depth targeted 1 in 200,000 to 1 in 1 million T cells, averaging approximately 10x coverage per clonotype. Method: immunoSEQ multiplex PCR; TCRdb's copy keeps in-frame clones and lacks some. The data contain 300,000 to 400,000 clones, roughly 70% of them seen just once; the ten biggest clones take up approximately 6%. Overall study results and limits: Age-matched healthy donor levels were exceeded by baseline clonality, which tracked circulating CD8+ T-cell counts.

Trimming pared 0 bases from V and 5 bases from J, leaving 8 bases between. From germline, CDR1 is ENHRY and CDR2 SYGVKD. This CDR3 comprises 13 residues. The chain recombines TRBV10-3 with TRBJ2-7, with D hard to call. The receptor's source is a human donor with chronic lymphocytic leukemia. The specimen was PBMCs, collected after 36 months of ibrutinib treatment. The CDR3 DNA is TGTGCCATCAGTGAGTCGATCTTTGACGAGCAGTACTTC. Amino acids: CAISESIFDEQYF.